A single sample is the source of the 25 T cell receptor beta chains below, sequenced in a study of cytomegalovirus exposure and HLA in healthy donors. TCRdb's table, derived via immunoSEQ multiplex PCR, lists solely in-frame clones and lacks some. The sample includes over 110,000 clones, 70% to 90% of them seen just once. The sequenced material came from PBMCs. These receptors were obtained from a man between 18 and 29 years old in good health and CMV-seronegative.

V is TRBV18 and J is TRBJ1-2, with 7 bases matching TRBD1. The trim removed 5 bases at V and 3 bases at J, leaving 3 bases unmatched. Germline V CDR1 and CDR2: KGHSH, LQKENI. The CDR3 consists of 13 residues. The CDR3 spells CASSSGQDYGYTF. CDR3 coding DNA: TGTGCCAGCTCATCTGGACAGGACTATGGCTACACCTTC.

CDR3 sequence reads: CASSPGFEQFF. The CDR3 DNA sequence: TGTGCCAGCAGCCCAGGGTTTGAGCAGTTCTTC. The chain recombines TRBV13 with TRBJ2-1; the D gene is possibly TRBD1 (5 bases). V was trimmed by 5 bases and J by 9 bases, leaving 8 bases between them. The CDR3 length is 11 residues. The germline CDR1 and CDR2 sequences are PRHDT and FYEKMQ (reference sequence). The entire variable domain, with the rest obtained from reference TRBV13 and TRBJ2-1, is as follows: AAGVIQSPRHLIKEKRETATLKCYPIPRHDTVYWYQQGPGQDPQFLISFYEKMQSDKGSIPDRFSAQQFSDYHSELNMSSLELGDSALYFCASSPGFEQFFGPGTRLTVL.

CDR3 sequence: CASSRGLSSGANVLTF. The CDR3 bases are TGCGCCAGCAGCCGGGGGCTGAGCTCTGGGGCCAACGTCCTGACTTTC. The chain carries TRBV4-1 and TRBJ2-6; D may be TRBD1 (6 bases). V shed 4 bases and J shed 0 bases, with 10 bases lying between them. The CDR3 length is 16 residues. Germline V gives CDR1 MGHRA, CDR2 YSYEKL.

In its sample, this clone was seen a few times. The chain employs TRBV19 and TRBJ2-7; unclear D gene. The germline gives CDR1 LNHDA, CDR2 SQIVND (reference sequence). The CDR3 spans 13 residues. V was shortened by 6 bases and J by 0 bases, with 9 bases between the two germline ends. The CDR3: CASSDSPSYEQYF. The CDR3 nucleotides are TGTGCCAGTAGCGACTCGCCCTCCTACGAGCAGTACTTC.

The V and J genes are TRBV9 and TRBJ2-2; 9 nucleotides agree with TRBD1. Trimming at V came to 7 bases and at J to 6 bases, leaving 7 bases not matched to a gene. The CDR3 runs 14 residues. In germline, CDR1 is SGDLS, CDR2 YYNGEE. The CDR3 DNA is TGTGCCAGCTTCTCCGGGACAGGGTCCGGGGAGCTGTTTTTT. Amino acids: CASFSGTGSGELFF.

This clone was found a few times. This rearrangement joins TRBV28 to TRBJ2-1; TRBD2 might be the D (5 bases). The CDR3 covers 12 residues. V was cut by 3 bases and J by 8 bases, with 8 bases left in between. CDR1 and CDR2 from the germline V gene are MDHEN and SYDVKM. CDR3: CASSFGGHEQFF. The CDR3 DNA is TGTGCCAGCAGTTTCGGAGGCCATGAGCAGTTCTTC.

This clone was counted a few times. In DNA, the CDR3 is TGTGCCAGTAGTATAATTCAGCGGACGAACACTGAAGCTTTCTTT. Encoded protein: CASSIIQRTNTEAFF. The chain carries TRBV19 and TRBJ1-1, with D unresolved. CDR3 size: 15 residues. Trimming stripped 2 bases from V and 1 base from J, with 11 bases between. From germline, CDR1 is LNHDA and CDR2 SQIVND (reference sequence).

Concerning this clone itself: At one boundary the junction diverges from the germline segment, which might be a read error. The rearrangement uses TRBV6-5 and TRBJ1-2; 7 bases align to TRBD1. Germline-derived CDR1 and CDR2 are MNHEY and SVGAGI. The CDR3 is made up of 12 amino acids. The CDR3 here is CASTYRGYGYTF. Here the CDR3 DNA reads TGTGCCAGCACTTACAGGGGCTATGGCTACACCTTC.

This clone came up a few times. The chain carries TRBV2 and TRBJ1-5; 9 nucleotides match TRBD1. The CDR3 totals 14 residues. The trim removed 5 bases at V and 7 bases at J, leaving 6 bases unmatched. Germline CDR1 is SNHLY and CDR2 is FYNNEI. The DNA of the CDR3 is TGTGCCAGCAGTTCACAGGGGGCTAGGCAGCCCCAGCATTTT. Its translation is CASSSQGARQPQHF.

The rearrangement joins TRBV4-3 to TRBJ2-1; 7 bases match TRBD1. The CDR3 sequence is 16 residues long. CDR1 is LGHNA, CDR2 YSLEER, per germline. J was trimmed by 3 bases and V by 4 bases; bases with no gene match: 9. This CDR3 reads CASSPNPRGLYNEQFF. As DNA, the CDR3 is TGCGCCAGCAGCCCGAACCCAAGGGGGCTCTACAATGAGCAGTTCTTC.

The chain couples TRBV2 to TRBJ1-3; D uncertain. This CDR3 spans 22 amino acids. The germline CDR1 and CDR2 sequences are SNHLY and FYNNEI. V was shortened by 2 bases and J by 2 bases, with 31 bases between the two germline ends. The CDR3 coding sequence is TGTGCCAGCAGTGAAAGGTTAATGGCCTCTATCTTCTCTAGTGTTCCTGGAAACACCATATATTTT. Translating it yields CASSERLMASIFSSVPGNTIYF.

The CDR3 sequence: CASSFGTSDTEAFF. Written as DNA, the CDR3 is TGCGCCAGCAGCTTTGGGACATCCGACACTGAAGCTTTCTTT. This chain uses TRBV5-1 with TRBJ1-1; a possible D gene is TRBD1 (6 bases). The V gene's germline CDR1 is SGHRS and CDR2 YFSETQ. V was cut by 2 bases and J by 3 bases, with 11 bases left in between. The CDR3 covers 14 residues.

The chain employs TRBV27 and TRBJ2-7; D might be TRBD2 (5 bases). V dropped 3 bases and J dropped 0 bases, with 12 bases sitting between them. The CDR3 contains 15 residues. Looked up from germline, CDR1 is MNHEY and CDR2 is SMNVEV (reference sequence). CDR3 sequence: CASSFGGSISYEQYF. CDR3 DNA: TGTGCCAGCAGTTTTGGCGGGTCAATCTCCTACGAGCAGTACTTC.

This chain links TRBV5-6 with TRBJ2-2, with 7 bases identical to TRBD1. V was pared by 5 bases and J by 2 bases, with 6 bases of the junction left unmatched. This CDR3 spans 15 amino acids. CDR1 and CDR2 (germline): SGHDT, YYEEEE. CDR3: CASSFGTVNTGELFF. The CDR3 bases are TGTGCCAGCAGTTTTGGGACAGTCAACACCGGGGAGCTGTTTTTT.

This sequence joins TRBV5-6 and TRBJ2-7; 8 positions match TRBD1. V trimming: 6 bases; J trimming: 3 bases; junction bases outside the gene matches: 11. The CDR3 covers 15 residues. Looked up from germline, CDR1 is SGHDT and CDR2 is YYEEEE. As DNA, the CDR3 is TGTGCCAGCAACCCCACGCCAGGACAGGGCTACGAGCAGTACTTC. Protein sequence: CASNPTPGQGYEQYF. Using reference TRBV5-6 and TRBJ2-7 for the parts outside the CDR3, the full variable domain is DAGVTQSPTHLIKTRGQQVTLRCSPKSGHDTVSWYQQALGQGPQFIFQYYEEEERQRGNFPDRFSGHQFPNYSSELNVNALLLGDSALYLCASNPTPGQGYEQYFGPGTRLTVT.

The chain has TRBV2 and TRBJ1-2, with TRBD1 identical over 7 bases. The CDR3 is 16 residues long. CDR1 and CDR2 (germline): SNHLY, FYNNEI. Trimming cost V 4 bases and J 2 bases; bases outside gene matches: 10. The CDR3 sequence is CASSAPRGDRNYGYTF. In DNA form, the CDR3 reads TGTGCCAGCAGTGCCCCCAGGGGGGACAGAAACTATGGCTACACCTTC. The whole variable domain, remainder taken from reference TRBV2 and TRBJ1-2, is EPEVTQTPSHQVTQMGQEVILRCVPISNHLYFYWYRQILGQKVEFLVSFYNNEISEKSEIFDDQFSVERPDGSNFTLKIRSTKLEDSAMYFCASSAPRGDRNYGYTFGSGTRLTVV.

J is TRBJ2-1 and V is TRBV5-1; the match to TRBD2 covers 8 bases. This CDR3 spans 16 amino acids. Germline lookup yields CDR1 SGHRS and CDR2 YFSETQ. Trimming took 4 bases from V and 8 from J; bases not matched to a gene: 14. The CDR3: CASSLDSRGAVDEQFF. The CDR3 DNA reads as TGCGCCAGCAGCCTGGACTCGCGGGGGGCCGTGGATGAGCAGTTCTTC. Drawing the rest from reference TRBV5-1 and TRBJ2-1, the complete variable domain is KAGVTQTPRYLIKTRGQQVTLSCSPISGHRSVSWYQQTPGQGLQFLFEYFSETQRNKGNFPGRFSGRQFSNSRSEMNVSTLELGDSALYLCASSLDSRGAVDEQFFGPGTRLTVL.

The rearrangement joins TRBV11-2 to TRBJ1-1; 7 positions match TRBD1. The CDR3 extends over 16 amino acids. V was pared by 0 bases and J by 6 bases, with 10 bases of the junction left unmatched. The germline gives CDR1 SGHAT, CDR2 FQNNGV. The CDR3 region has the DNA TGTGCCAGCAGCTTAGATTGGAGACAGGGAGTCTCTGAAGCTTTCTTT. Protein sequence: CASSLDWRQGVSEAFF.

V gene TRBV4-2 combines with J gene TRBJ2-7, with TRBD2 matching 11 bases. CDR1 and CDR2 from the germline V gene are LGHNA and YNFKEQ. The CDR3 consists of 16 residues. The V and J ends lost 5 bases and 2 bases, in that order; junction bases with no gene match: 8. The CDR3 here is CASSNGLAGLPYEQYF. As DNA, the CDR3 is TGTGCCAGCAGCAACGGACTAGCGGGCTTACCCTACGAGCAGTACTTC.

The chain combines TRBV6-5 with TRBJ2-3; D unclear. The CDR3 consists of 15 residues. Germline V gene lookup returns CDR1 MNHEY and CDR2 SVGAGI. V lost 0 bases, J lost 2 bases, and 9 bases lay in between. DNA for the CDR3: TGTGCCAGCAGTTACTCGCCAGGCACCACAGATACGCAGTATTTT. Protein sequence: CASSYSPGTTDTQYF.

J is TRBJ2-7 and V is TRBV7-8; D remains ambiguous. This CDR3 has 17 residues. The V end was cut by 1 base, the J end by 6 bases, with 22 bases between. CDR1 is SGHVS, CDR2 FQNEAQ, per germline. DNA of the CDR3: TGTGCCAGCAGCTTAGGGTCGTCGAGATTACGGGTCCGCGAGCAGTACTTC. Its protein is CASSLGSSRLRVREQYF. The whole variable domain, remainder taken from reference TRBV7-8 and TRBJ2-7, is GAGVSQSPRYKVAKRGQDVALRCDPISGHVSLFWYQQALGQGPEFLTYFQNEAQLDKSGLPSDRFFAERPEGSVSTLKIQRTQQEDSAVYLCASSLGSSRLRVREQYFGPGTRLTVT.

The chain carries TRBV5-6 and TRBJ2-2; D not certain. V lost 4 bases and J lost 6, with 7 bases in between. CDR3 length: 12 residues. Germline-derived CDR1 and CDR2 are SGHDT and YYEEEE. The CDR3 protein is CASSVISGELFF. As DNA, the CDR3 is TGTGCCAGCAGCGTTATATCCGGGGAGCTGTTTTTT.

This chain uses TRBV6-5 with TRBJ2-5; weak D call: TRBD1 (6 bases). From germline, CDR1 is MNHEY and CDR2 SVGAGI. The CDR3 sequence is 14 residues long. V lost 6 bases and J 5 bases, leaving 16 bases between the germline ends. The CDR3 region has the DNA TGTGCCAGCAGACCATCTACGAGGGGGGAGACCCAGTACTTC. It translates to CASRPSTRGETQYF.

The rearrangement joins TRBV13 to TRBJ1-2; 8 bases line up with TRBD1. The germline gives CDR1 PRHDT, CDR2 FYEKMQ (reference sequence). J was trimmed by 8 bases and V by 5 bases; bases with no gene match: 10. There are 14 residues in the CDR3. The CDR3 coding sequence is TGTGCCAGCAGCCCACCAGGGGGCGCTGAGGGCTACACCTTC. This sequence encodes CASSPPGGAEGYTF.

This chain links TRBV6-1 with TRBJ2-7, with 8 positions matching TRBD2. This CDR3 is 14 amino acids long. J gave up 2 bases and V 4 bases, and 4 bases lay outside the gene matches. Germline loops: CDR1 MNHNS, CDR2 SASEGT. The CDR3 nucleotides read TGTGCCAGCAGTGCGGCGGGGGGAACCTACGAGCAGTACTTC. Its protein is CASSAAGGTYEQYF.